This TCR beta chain comes out of a study of blood T cell repertoires in COVID-19. Study background: Donors in the United States, Italy and Spain gave samples during acute or convalescent COVID-19.

In the original analysis: Researchers report that nucleated cell counts were estimated from reference gene primer amplification. Libraries were prepared by immunoSEQ multiplex PCR; TCRdb keeps only in-frame clonotypes and omits some of them. D and trimming were read from the DNA, whereas the V and J calls and clone size are those reported in that table. The table shows 150,000 to 190,000 clones, with under 85% occurring only once. The CDR3 has 14 amino acids. V shed 5 bases, J shed 9 bases, and the junction held 7 bases outside the gene matches. Germline-derived CDR1 and CDR2 are MNHEY and SMNVEV (reference sequence). This clone was counted between two and nine times.

Source material: peripheral blood. The source of this sequence is an elderly woman with acute or convalescent COVID-19. The chain has TRBV27 and TRBJ1-6; TRBD1 agrees at 7 bases. In DNA form, the CDR3 reads TGTGCCAGCAGTCTCAGGGGGAGAGGTTCACCCCTCCACTTT. It yields the protein CASSLRGRGSPLHF.